This T cell receptor (beta chain) derives from a study of T cell responses to AZD1222 COVID-19 vaccine. The method was immunoSEQ multiplex PCR; TCRdb's version includes in-frame clones alone and lacks a portion of them. With about 140,000 clones in the sample, the ten largest clones hold about 2.2%. The study's findings and limits: Clonal diversity was possibly underestimated; the donors were predominantly white British and more often female. The study reported that nearly half of spike-specific TCRs target unmutated variant regions.

V shed 3 bases and J shed 8 bases, with 9 bases lying between them. The CDR3 totals 12 residues. Per germline, CDR1 SGHNT and CDR2 YENEEA. On this clone: Antigen: not known.

Sequenced material: peripheral blood. V is TRBV11-3 and J is TRBJ2-3; D is ambiguous. The sequence derives from an adult in good health. The CDR3 here is CASSFISSTQYF. CDR3 DNA sequence: TGTGCCAGCAGCTTTATATCGTCTACGCAGTATTTT.